What follows are 23 T cell receptor beta chains derived from one specimen sequenced in a study of graft-versus-host responses after intestinal transplantation. The repertoire was sequenced with immunoSEQ multiplex PCR; TCRdb's copy has only in-frame clones and lacks some. This table holds 90,000 to 100,000 clones, around 86% found once. The sample was PBMCs, taken 255 days after intestinal transplant. These receptor sequences come from a human patient who received an intestinal transplant, so some T cells may come from the graft donor.

The CDR3 region is CSVEQGPQFF. CDR3 DNA sequence: TGCAGCGTTGAACAGGGACCGCAGTTCTTC. J is TRBJ2-1 and V is TRBV29-1; possibly TRBD1 or TRBD2 for D (5 bases each). Trimming took 2 bases from V and 12 from J, leaving 8 bases between them. The CDR3 is 10 residues long. The germline gives CDR1 SQVTM, CDR2 ANQGSEA.

The chain joins TRBV10-3 to TRBJ1-2; the D gene is possibly TRBD1 (5 bases). This CDR3 comprises 13 residues. The germline gives CDR1 ENHRY, CDR2 SYGVKD. V lost 6 bases, J lost 0 bases, and 8 bases lay in between. CDR3 in amino acids: CAISEGTNYGYTF. The DNA of the CDR3 is TGTGCCATCAGCGAGGGGACTAACTATGGCTACACCTTC.

The CDR3 bases are TGTGCCAGTAGTATAGATGCGGGTACCGGAGAATGGGGCTACACCTTC. This translates into CASSIDAGTGEWGYTF. The chain recombines TRBV19 with TRBJ1-2; no definite D call. Germline CDR1 LNHDA, CDR2 SQIVND (reference sequence). Trimming took off 0 bases at V and 8 bases at J, with 19 bases between the two ends. The CDR3 is 16 residues long.

The CDR3 here is CASSLAGDPTNEKLFF. The CDR3 DNA reads as TGTGCCAGCAGCTTAGCCGGGGATCCAACTAATGAAAAACTGTTTTTT. V gene TRBV7-8 combines with J gene TRBJ1-4, with D unresolved. The CDR3 covers 16 residues. With 0 bases removed from V and 0 bases from J, the gap between germline ends came to 8 bases. CDR1 SGHVS and CDR2 FQNEAQ come from the germline V gene. The full variable domain, rest sourced from reference TRBV7-8 and TRBJ1-4, is GAGVSQSPRYKVAKRGQDVALRCDPISGHVSLFWYQQALGQGPEFLTYFQNEAQLDKSGLPSDRFFAERPEGSVSTLKIQRTQQEDSAVYLCASSLAGDPTNEKLFFGSGTQLSVL.

The genes are TRBV5-1 and TRBJ2-5; possibly TRBD2 for D (6 bases). The J call is doubtful: the DNA matches TRBJ2-7 better. The CDR3 sequence is 15 residues long. Germline V gene sequence: CDR1 SGHRS, CDR2 YFSETQ. This chain's CDR3 is CASSSGVGGSYEQYF. The CDR3 region has the DNA TGCGCCAGCAGCTCGGGAGTGGGGGGCTCCTACGAGCAGTACTTC.

The V and J genes are TRBV18 and TRBJ2-7; no reliable D call. The V gene's germline CDR1 is KGHSH and CDR2 LQKENI. CDR3 length equals 12 residues. The germline V and J ends were trimmed by 2 bases and 1 base, with 3 bases remaining between them. CDR3 protein: CASSPGSYEQYF. The CDR3 DNA sequence: TGTGCCAGCTCACCAGGGTCCTACGAGCAGTACTTC.

The V call is TRBV6-1, the J call TRBJ2-3; D remains unclear. Germline CDR1 and CDR2: MNHNS and SASEGT. This CDR3 is built from 11 residues. V lost 8 bases, J lost 6 bases, and 9 bases lay in between. The CDR3 nucleotides read TGTGCCAGCCCGACTGTCGATACGCAGTATTTT. It encodes CASPTVDTQYF.

This clone was counted a few times. CDR3 in DNA: TGTGCCAGCAGCGCCACTAGCGGCTCCTACAATGAGCAGTTCTTC. Protein sequence: CASSATSGSYNEQFF. The rearrangement joins TRBV21-1 to TRBJ2-1; the D call TRBD2 from the table was never checked on the DNA. TRBV21-1 is a known pseudogene. The CDR3 runs to 15 residues.

The chain carries TRBV10-3 and TRBJ1-1; the match to TRBD1 covers 7 bases. J was trimmed by 4 bases and V by 0 bases; bases with no gene match: 8. This CDR3 has 16 amino acids. The germline CDR1 and CDR2 sequences are ENHRY and SYGVKD. DNA for the CDR3: TGTGCCATCAGTGAGTCCCCGGGCAGGGGGATCACTGAAGCTTTCTTT. Residues: CAISESPGRGITEAFF.

V usage is TRBV4-2 and J usage is TRBJ2-7, with 9 nucleotides matching TRBD2. CDR3 size: 16 residues. Trimming at V came to 0 bases and at J to 5 bases, leaving 8 bases not matched to a gene. Per germline, CDR1 LGHNA and CDR2 YNFKEQ. CDR3 in amino acids: CASSQEGAGGPHEQYF. The CDR3 DNA reads as TGTGCCAGCAGCCAAGAGGGGGCGGGGGGGCCCCACGAGCAGTACTTC.

The chain carries TRBV6-1 and TRBJ2-2; maybe TRBD2 (6 bases). The germline gives CDR1 MNHNS, CDR2 SASEGT. CDR3 size: 14 residues. V was shortened by 6 bases and J by 9 bases, with 17 bases between the two germline ends. The CDR3 here is CASRGLGGVRELFF. CDR3 coding DNA: TGTGCCAGCAGGGGTCTCGGGGGTGTGAGGGAGCTGTTTTTT.

The chain uses TRBV7-2 and TRBJ2-7, with D unresolved. V dropped 5 bases and J dropped 2 bases, with 13 bases sitting between them. This CDR3 spans 14 amino acids. Germline CDR1 reads SGHTA; CDR2 reads FQGNSA. CDR3 sequence (DNA): TGTGCCAGCAGCCAAAGCAGGTATCCCTACGAGCAGTACTTC. Protein sequence: CASSQSRYPYEQYF.

This rearrangement joins TRBV13 to TRBJ2-5; D gene uncertain. Trimming removed 4 bases from V and 5 bases from J, with 11 bases in between. This CDR3 is built from 13 residues. CDR1 and CDR2 from the germline V gene are PRHDT and FYEKMQ (reference sequence). This CDR3 reads CASSWEARETQYF. DNA of the CDR3: TGTGCCAGCAGCTGGGAAGCGAGGGAGACCCAGTACTTC.

The genes are TRBV28 and TRBJ2-1; unclear D gene. The V end was cut by 2 bases, the J end by 3 bases, with 17 bases between. Germline V CDR1 and CDR2: MDHEN, SYDVKM. This CDR3 is built from 17 residues. In DNA form, the CDR3 reads TGTGCCAGCAGTTTAACACAGCCGAAGACCTACTACAATGAGCAGTTCTTC. The encoded protein is CASSLTQPKTYYNEQFF.

The chain uses TRBV30 and TRBJ2-5, with D possibly TRBD2 on 6 matching bases. Trimming cost V 2 bases and J 7 bases, with 8 bases left between them. CDR3 length: 11 residues. Germline assignment: CDR1 GTSNPN and CDR2 SVGIG (reference sequence). In DNA, the CDR3 is TGTGCCTGGAGTCTGGGGGGGACCCAGTACTTC. It translates to CAWSLGGTQYF.

In DNA, the CDR3 is TGTGCCAGCAGCCAATATATCCTAGCGGGGAGGCAAGAGACCCAGTACTTC. Encoded protein: CASSQYILAGRQETQYF. This chain connects TRBV14 to TRBJ2-5; 9 bases fit TRBD2. J gave up 2 bases and V 2 bases, and 9 bases lay outside the gene matches. The germline gives CDR1 SGHDN, CDR2 FVKESK. This CDR3 is 17 amino acids long.

The V gene is TRBV6-6, the J gene TRBJ2-7, with D tentatively TRBD2 (6 bases). The CDR3 spans 15 residues. Germline CDR1 reads MNHNY; CDR2 reads SVGAGI (reference sequence). CDR3 sequence (DNA): TGTGCCGGCAGTGACGTAGCGGCGGCCTCCTACGAGCAGTACGTC. Translating it yields CAGSDVAAASYEQYV.

This chain links TRBV7-6 with TRBJ1-2; unclear D gene. Germline V gives CDR1 SGHVS, CDR2 FNYEAQ. The length of the CDR3 is 13 residues. Trimming pared 1 base from V and 3 bases from J, leaving 6 bases between. CDR3: CASSLDTDYGYTF. The CDR3 coding sequence is TGTGCCAGCAGCTTAGACACAGACTATGGCTACACCTTC.

V gene TRBV5-4 combines with J gene TRBJ1-5; D call uncertain. CDR1 SGHNT and CDR2 YYREEE come from the germline V gene (reference sequence). V was trimmed by 2 bases and J by 3 bases, leaving 6 bases between them. This CDR3 comprises 13 residues. The CDR3 loop reads CASSLGLNQPQHF. CDR3 bases: TGTGCCAGCAGCTTAGGGCTCAATCAGCCCCAGCATTTT.

This clone was seen just once. The chain has TRBV4-2 and TRBJ2-6; 11 bases map to TRBD2. The junction had 7 bases not matched to a gene; V was cut back by 0 bases and J by 0 bases. The germline V gene has CDR1 LGHNA and CDR2 YNFKEQ. The CDR3 contains 20 residues. As DNA, the CDR3 is TGTGCCAGCAGCCAAGATAGACTAGCGGGGAGCCTCTCTGGGGCCAACGTCCTGACTTTC. Amino acids: CASSQDRLAGSLSGANVLTF.

J is TRBJ2-1 and V is TRBV27; D not certain. From germline, CDR1 is MNHEY and CDR2 SMNVEV (reference sequence). This CDR3 is 13 amino acids long. The V gene lost 3 bases and the J gene lost 7 bases, with 10 bases spanning the gap. DNA of the CDR3: TGTGCCAGCAGTTTTAGGGTGGGGAATGAGCAGTTCTTC. Translated, it gives CASSFRVGNEQFF.

The V gene is TRBV28, the J gene TRBJ1-2, with D possibly TRBD1 on 5 matching bases. Trimming removed 3 bases from V and 4 bases from J, with 9 bases in between. Germline lookup yields CDR1 MDHEN and CDR2 SYDVKM. The CDR3 has 13 amino acids. In DNA, the CDR3 is TGTGCCAGCAGTTTGGGACGGCTCTATGGCTACACCTTC. Residues: CASSLGRLYGYTF.

The V call is TRBV6-1, the J call TRBJ1-5; D might be TRBD1 (5 bases). This CDR3 spans 14 amino acids. Germline CDR1 and CDR2: MNHNS and SASEGT. The ends were cut back, 3 bases at V and 8 bases at J, with 14 bases in the middle. The CDR3 DNA reads TGTGCCAGCAGTGAGGGGCGAGGGGAAGAGCCCCAGCATTTT. Translated, it gives CASSEGRGEEPQHF.